This T cell receptor beta chain is from a study of radiation and T cells in renal cell carcinoma (TCRdb year 2020). About the investigation overall: Samples were obtained from a clinical trial, in which 15 Gy stereotactic body radiation therapy was delivered to primary renal cell carcinomas and nephrectomy was performed 4 weeks later. TCR beta sequencing covered 50 to 55 samples in total, comprising approximately 25 tumors and roughly 27 peripheral blood samples. A total of 4 million to 5 million unique CDR3 nucleotide sequences, encoding around 2.7 million unique CDR3 amino acid sequences, were found across all 50 or so samples. On the study overall, not on this receptor specifically: Because pretreatment tumor biopsies were not available, the baseline intratumoral presence of clonotypes could not be determined. Because the trial had a single-armed design, the trial could not examine how radiation dose or scheduling affected the TCR repertoire. An increase in top tumor clonotypes in blood was observed from baseline to 2 weeks post-radiation, followed by contraction by 4 weeks, which was taken to suggest transient expansion of tumor-resident clones. Dynamics of the blood repertoire were not tracked past 4 weeks after treatment.

As to this clone: There is no known antigen for this receptor. Nothing much larger sits one base from this clone, and base qualities are not available.

Sample time point, as interpreted from the label and publication: blood 2 weeks post-SBRT. In the paper's terms, the treatment or condition label means: 15 Gy SBRT to primary tumor, nephrectomy 4 weeks later. To track tumor-enriched clonotypes, serial peripheral blood was sampled from radiation-treated patients at baseline and at 2 weeks and 4 weeks after SBRT. Renal cell carcinoma with clear cell pathology was present in all patients. Genomic DNA for TCR sequencing was prepared using the QIAamp DNA Blood Mini Kit (Qiagen). Only samples passing all quality control checks were included in the analyses. The germline V gene gives CDR1 as SGHRS and CDR2 as YFSETQ. V lost 2 bases and J lost 2 bases, and the count of bases not matched to a germline gene is 5. The CDR3 contains 15 residues, cysteine and phenylalanine counted. The entry retains the CDR3 DNA only, 45 bases that are in frame from base 1. The immunoSEQ kit was used, according to the manufacturer's recommendations, to generate TCR beta libraries from genomic DNA. For library preparation, a first multiplex PCR was performed with proprietary primers, followed by a second PCR in which unique barcodes were added, and bead cleanups were performed after each round. Each sample batch included a kit-provided positive control reaction and a negative control reaction. The final libraries underwent checking on an Agilent 4200 TapeStation D1000 ScreenTape, volumetric pooling, and quantification by qPCR. Sequencing was performed on an Illumina NextSeq500 with a MidOutput 150-cycle cartridge, and 156 Read1 and 15 Index1 cycles were run with kit custom primers. The pooled library was loaded at 0.8 to 1 pM, and approximately 20% PhiX control was spiked in. Processing in the source paper ran as follows. Vendor-processed data were analyzed in R, with a clonotype defined as all T cells sharing the same CDR3 nucleotide sequence. For clone abundance analyses, frequencies were normalized to the 10,000 most abundant clones per sample. Public T cell clones, which averaged fewer than five per sample, were excluded before analysis. An abundance difference of at least 32-fold between compartments was the criterion for calling clonotypes tumor-enriched or baseline blood-enriched. A beta-binomial differential abundance model was used to identify clonotypes that were expanded or contracted between blood time points. The Baroni-Urbani and Buser coefficient was used to measure tumor-blood repertoire similarity, and groups were compared with two-tailed Wilcoxon tests in R. Imported from immuneACCESS, the table was reduced by TCRdb to in-frame sequences with V and J called. These copies leave out some clones; in studies compared against another copy, an unresolved V gene accounts for under half, and the cause of the remainder is not known. From that table come the V and J calls and clone size; the DNA was used to work out D and trimming. The sample records 100,000 to 150,000 clones, around 82% of which are singletons. Roughly 5.9% of the sample is in the top ten clones.

The sequence was collected from a man aged 45-65 years with renal cell carcinoma. The specimen comprised blood, sampled from a patient whose treatment included radiotherapy and nephrectomy. The sequence joins TRBV5-1 to TRBJ2-5, and 8 bases in between align with TRBD2. The nucleotide sequence is TGCGCCAGCAGCTTCGGGAGGGGCCTTCAAGAGACCCAGTACTTC. Translation gives CASSFGRGLQETQYF. Extended through the reference TRBV5-1 and TRBJ2-5 proteins, this CDR3 yields the full variable domain: KAGVTQTPRYLIKTRGQQVTLSCSPISGHRSVSWYQQTPGQGLQFLFEYFSETQRNKGNFPGRFSGRQFSNSRSEMNVSTLELGDSALYLCASSFGRGLQETQYFGPGTRLLVL.